This T cell receptor beta chain is drawn from a study of T cell responses to AZD1222 COVID-19 vaccine. The assay was immunoSEQ multiplex PCR, and TCRdb's table has in-frame clones only and misses some. The repertoire has approximately 17,000 clones, 80% of them found once; the top ten carry around 14%. V was shortened by 3 bases and J by 4 bases, with 13 bases between the two germline ends. Germline V gene data show CDR1 as MDHEN and CDR2 as SYDVKM. The CDR3 consists of 14 residues. This clonotype was sampled from an adult who received the AZD1222 COVID-19 vaccine. The sequencing used peripheral blood, collected 28 days after the second AZD1222 dose. This chain links TRBV28 with TRBJ2-7, with D perhaps matching TRBD2 (5 bases). The CDR3 loop reads CASSFGLRGYEQYF. Here the CDR3 DNA reads TGTGCCAGCAGTTTTGGACTTCGAGGTTACGAGCAGTACTTC.